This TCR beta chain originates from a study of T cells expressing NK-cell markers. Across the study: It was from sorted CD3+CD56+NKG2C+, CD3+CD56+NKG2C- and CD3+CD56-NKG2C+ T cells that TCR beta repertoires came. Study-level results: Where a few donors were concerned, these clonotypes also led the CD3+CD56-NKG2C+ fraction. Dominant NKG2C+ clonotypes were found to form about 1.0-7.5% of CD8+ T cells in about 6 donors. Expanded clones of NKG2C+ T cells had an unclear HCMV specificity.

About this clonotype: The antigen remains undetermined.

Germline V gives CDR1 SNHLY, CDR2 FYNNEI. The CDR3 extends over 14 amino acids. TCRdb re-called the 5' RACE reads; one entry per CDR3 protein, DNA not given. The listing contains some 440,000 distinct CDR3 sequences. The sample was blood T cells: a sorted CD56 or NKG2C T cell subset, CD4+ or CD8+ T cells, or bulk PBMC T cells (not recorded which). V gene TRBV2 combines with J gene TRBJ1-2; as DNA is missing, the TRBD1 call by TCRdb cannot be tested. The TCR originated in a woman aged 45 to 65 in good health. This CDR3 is CASSEAYRVIGYTF.